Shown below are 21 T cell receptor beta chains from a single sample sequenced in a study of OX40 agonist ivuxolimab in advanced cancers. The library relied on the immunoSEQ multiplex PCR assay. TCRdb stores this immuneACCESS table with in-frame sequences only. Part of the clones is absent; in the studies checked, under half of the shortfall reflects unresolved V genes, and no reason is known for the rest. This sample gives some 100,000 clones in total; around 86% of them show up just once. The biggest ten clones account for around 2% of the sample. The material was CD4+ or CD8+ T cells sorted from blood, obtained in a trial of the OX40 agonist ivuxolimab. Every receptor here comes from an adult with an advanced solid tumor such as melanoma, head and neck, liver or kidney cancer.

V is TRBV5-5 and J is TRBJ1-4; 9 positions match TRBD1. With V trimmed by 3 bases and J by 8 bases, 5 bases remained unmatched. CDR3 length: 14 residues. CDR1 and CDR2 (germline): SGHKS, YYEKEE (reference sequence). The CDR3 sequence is CASSYTGGDEKLFF. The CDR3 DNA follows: TGTGCCAGCAGCTACACAGGGGGCGACGAAAAACTGTTTTTT.

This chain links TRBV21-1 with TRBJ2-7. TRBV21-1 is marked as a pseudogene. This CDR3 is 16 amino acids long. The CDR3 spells CASRAGQDRTTYEQYF. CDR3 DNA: TGTGCCAGCAGAGCTGGACAAGACAGGACTACCTACGAGCAGTACTTC.

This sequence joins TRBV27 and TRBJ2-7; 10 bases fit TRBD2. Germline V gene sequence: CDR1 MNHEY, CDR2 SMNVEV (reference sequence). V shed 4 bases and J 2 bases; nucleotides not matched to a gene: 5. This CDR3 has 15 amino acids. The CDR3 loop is CASSSGLAGAYEQYF. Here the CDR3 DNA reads TGTGCCAGCAGTTCAGGGCTAGCGGGAGCCTACGAGCAGTACTTC.

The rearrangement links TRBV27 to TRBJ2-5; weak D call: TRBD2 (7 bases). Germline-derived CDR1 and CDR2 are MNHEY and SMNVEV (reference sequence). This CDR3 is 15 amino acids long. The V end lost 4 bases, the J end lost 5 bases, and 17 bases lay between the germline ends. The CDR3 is CASSSGDYLWETQYF. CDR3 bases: TGTGCCAGCAGTTCAGGGGACTACCTATGGGAGACCCAGTACTTC.

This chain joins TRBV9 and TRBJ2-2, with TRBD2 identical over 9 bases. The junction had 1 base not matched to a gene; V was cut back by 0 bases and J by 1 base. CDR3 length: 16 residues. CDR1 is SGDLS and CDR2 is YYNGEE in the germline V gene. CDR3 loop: CASSVASGMNTGELFF. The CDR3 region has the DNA TGTGCCAGCAGCGTAGCTAGCGGGATGAACACCGGGGAGCTGTTTTTT.

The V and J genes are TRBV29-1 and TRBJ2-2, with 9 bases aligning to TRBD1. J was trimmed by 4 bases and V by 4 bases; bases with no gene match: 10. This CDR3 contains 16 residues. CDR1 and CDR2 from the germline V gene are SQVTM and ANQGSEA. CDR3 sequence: CSVGTPGQGITGELFF. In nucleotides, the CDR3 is TGCAGCGTTGGAACTCCGGGACAGGGCATCACCGGGGAGCTGTTTTTT.

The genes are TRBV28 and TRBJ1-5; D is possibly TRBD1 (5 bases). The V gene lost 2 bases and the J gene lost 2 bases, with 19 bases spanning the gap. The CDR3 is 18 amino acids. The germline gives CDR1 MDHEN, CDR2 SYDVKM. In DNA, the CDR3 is TGTGCCAGCAGTTTAATCCACGGTGGGGGTAGGGGCAATCAGCCCCAGCATTTT. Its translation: CASSLIHGGGRGNQPQHF.

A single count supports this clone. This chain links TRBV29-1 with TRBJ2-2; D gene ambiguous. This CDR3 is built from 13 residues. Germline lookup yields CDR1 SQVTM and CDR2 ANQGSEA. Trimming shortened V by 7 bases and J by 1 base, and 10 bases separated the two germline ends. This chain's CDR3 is CSASTVNTGELFF. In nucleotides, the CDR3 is TGCAGCGCTTCTACTGTGAACACCGGGGAGCTGTTTTTT.

The CDR3 loop reads CASSQPGLDVGELFF. CDR3 nucleotide sequence: TGTGCCAGCAGCCAACCGGGACTAGATGTCGGGGAGCTGTTTTTT. This chain connects TRBV4-2 to TRBJ2-2; 8 bases are shared with TRBD2. The CDR3 covers 15 residues. V shed 2 bases and J 7 bases; nucleotides not matched to a gene: 6. Germline-derived CDR1 and CDR2 are LGHNA and YNFKEQ.

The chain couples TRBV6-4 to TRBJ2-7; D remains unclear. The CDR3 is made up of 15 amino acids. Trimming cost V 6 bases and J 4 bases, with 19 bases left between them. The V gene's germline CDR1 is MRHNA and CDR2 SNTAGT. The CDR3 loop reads CASSPPGLDEYEQYF. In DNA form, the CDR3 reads TGTGCCAGCAGCCCCCCCGGGCTGGACGAATACGAGCAGTACTTC.

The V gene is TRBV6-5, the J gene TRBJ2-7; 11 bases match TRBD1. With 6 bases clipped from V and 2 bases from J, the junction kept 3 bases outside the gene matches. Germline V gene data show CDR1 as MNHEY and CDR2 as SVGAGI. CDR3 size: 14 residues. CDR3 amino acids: CASRPGQGAYEQYF. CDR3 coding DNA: TGTGCCAGCAGACCGGGACAGGGGGCCTACGAGCAGTACTTC.

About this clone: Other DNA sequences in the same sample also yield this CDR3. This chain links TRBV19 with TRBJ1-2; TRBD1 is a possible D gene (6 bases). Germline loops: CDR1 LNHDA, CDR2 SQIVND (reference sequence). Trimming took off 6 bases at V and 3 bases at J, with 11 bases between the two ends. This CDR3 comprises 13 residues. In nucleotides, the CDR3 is TGTGCCAGTAGCAGACAGGCCCACTATGGCTACACCTTC. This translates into CASSRQAHYGYTF.

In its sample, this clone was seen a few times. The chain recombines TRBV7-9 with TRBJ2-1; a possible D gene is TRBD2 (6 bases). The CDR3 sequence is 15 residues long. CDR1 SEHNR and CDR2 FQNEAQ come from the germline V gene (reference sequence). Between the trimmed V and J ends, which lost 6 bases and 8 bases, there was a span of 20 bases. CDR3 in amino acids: CASSYEGLRAHEQFF. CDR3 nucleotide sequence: TGTGCCAGCAGTTATGAAGGACTACGGGCGCATGAGCAGTTCTTC. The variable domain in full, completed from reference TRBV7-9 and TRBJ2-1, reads DTGVSQNPRHKITKRGQNVTFRCDPISEHNRLYWYRQTLGQGPEFLTYFQNEAQLEKSRLLSDRFSAERPKGSFSTLEIQRTEQGDSAMYLCASSYEGLRAHEQFFGPGTRLTVL.

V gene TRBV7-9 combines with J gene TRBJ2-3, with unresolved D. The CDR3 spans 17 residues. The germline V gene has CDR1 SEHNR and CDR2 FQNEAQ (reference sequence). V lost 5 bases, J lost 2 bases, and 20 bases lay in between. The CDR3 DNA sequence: TGTGCCAGCAGCAACTACCCCCCGGCTAAATTCACAGATACGCAGTATTTT. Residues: CASSNYPPAKFTDTQYF.

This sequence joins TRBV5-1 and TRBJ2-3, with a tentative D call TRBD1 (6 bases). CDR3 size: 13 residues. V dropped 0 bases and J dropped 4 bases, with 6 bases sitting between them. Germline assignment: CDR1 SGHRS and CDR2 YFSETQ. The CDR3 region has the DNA TGCGCCAGCAGCTTGGAGGGGGCAGATACGCAGTATTTT. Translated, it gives CASSLEGADTQYF.

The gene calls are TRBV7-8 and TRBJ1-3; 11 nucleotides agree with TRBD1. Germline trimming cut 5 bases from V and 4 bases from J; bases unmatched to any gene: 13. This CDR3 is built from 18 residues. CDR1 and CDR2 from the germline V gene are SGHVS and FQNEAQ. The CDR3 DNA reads TGTGCCAGCAGCAACACACCTTGGGGACAGGGGGTCGGAAACACCATATATTTT. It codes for CASSNTPWGQGVGNTIYF.

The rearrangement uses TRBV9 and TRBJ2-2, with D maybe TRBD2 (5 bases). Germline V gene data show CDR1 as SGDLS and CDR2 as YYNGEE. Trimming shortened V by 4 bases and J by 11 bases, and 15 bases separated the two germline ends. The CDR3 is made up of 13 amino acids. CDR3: CASSPGLAVELFF. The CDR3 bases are TGTGCCAGCAGCCCCGGACTGGCCGTAGAGCTGTTTTTT. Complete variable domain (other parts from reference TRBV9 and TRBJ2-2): DSGVTQTPKHLITATGQRVTLRCSPRSGDLSVYWYQQSLDQGLQFLIQYYNGEERAKGNILERFSAQQFPDLHSELNLSSLELGDSALYFCASSPGLAVELFFGEGSRLTVL.

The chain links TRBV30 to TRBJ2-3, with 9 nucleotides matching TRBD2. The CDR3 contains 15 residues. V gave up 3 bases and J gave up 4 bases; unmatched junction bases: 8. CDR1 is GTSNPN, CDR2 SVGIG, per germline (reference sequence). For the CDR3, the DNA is TGTGCCTGGAGGGTTAGCGGGAGCATGGCAGATACGCAGTATTTT. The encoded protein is CAWRVSGSMADTQYF.

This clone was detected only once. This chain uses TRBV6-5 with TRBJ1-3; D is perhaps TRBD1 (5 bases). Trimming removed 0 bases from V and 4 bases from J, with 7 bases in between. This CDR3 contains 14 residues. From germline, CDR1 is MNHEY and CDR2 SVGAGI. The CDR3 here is CASSYSRDGNTIYF. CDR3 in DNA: TGTGCCAGCAGTTACTCGCGGGACGGAAACACCATATATTTT.

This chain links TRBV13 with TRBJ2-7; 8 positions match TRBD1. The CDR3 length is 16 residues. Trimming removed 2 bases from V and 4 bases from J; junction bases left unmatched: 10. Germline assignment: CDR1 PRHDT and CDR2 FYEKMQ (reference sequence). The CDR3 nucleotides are TGTGCCAGCAGCTTAAGTCCAGGACAGGGAAATTACGAGCAGTACTTC. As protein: CASSLSPGQGNYEQYF.

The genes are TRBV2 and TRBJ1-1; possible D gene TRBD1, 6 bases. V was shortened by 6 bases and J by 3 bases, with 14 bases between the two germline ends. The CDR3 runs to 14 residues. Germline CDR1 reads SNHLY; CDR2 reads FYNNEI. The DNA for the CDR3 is TGTGCCAGCAGAGAACAGGGTATCGACACTGAAGCTTTCTTT. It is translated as CASREQGIDTEAFF.